Here is one T cell receptor beta chain with its context. This sample is part of a study of blood T cell repertoires in COVID-19. About the study: From T cells, B-cell-depleted T cells, or PBMCs came the material, which was cDNA or gDNA.

Germline trimming cut 1 base from V and 8 bases from J; bases unmatched to any gene: 9. CDR1 is SGHRS and CDR2 is YFSETQ in the germline V gene. The CDR3 totals 15 residues. Individuals drawn from under 30 US areas were roughly 18 to 100 years old. Cohorts were based on clinical histories the participants reported. Original handling: Counts of nucleated cells, estimated from reference gene primer amplification, were obtained. The method was immunoSEQ multiplex PCR; TCRdb's version includes in-frame clones alone and lacks a portion of them. V and J calls and clone size are those listed in that table; D and trimming were worked out from the DNA. The sample lists roughly 250,000 clones, about 83% seen once, with 3% to 4% in the top ten.

This clonotype was obtained from a woman aged 40 to 50 who had been exposed to COVID-19. The sequenced sample consisted of PBMCs or T cells enriched from blood (not recorded which). This chain connects TRBV5-1 to TRBJ2-1, with TRBD1 matching 7 bases. The CDR3 sequence: CASSLSPTGIDEQFF. The CDR3 coding sequence is TGCGCCAGCAGCTTGTCCCCGACAGGGATCGATGAGCAGTTCTTC.